These 10 T cell receptor beta chains came from one sample sequenced in a study of neurological immune-mediated disorders. One entry per CDR3 protein results from TCRdb running MiXCR on the 5' RACE reads. The sample carries about 65,000 distinct CDR3 sequences, 4.1% recorded once. Sequencing used PBMCs. Every receptor here comes from a man in his forties or fifties with multiple sclerosis.

The genes are TRBV4-1 and TRBJ1-1, with D possibly matching TRBD1 (5 bases). This CDR3 comprises 15 residues. Trimming removed 0 bases from V and 0 bases from J, with 8 bases in between. Germline CDR1 is MGHRA and CDR2 is YSYEKL. This CDR3 is CASSQEGGMNTEAFF. DNA for the CDR3: TGCGCCAGCAGCCAAGAGGGGGGTATGAACACTGAAGCTTTCTTT.

This clonotype was counted between two and nine times. For the CDR3, the DNA is TGCGCCAGCAGCTTGCTACTAGCGGGGGCAAATGAGCAGTTCTTC. Protein sequence: CASSLLLAGANEQFF. This rearrangement joins TRBV5-1 to TRBJ2-1, with TRBD2 matching over 11 bases. The CDR3 sequence is 15 residues long. Germline CDR1 is SGHRS and CDR2 is YFSETQ. V dropped 1 base and J dropped 7; count of bases not matched to a gene: 4.

The gene calls are TRBV7-2 and TRBJ1-6; perhaps TRBD1 as D (6 bases). Germline CDR1 reads SGHTA; CDR2 reads FQGNSA. The germline V and J ends were trimmed by 10 bases and 7 bases, with 17 bases remaining between them. The CDR3 spans 14 residues. The CDR3 sequence is CAIERSGANSPLHF. CDR3 sequence (DNA): TGTGCCATCGAACGGTCGGGGGCGAATTCACCCCTCCACTTT.

In its sample, this clonotype was seen a few times. Being one base from a much bigger clone, this may be a read error. The rearrangement joins TRBV20-1 to TRBJ1-5; no clear D gene. The germline V gene has CDR1 DFQATT and CDR2 SNEGSKA (reference sequence). CDR3 length: 13 residues. CDR3 bases: TGCAGTGCTAGAGGAGGGCTTGATCAGCCCCAGAATTTT. Encoded protein: CSARGGLDQPQNF.

At least ten counts were recorded for this clonotype. The rearrangement uses TRBV6-1 and TRBJ2-5; D gene unclear. V was cut by 10 bases and J by 1 base, with 16 bases left in between. From germline, CDR1 is MNHNS and CDR2 SASEGT. The CDR3 consists of 14 residues. This chain's CDR3 is CATTPGWSQETQYF. The DNA of the CDR3 is TGTGCCACCACCCCAGGTTGGAGCCAAGAGACCCAGTACTTC.

The rearrangement links TRBV10-1 to TRBJ2-3; 8 bases line up with TRBD2. The ends lost 4 bases at V and 1 base at J; junction bases unmatched: 4. There are 15 residues in the CDR3. CDR1 is WNHNN, CDR2 SYGVQD, per germline (reference sequence). In nucleotides, the CDR3 is TGCGCCAGCAGTGGTAGCGGGATTCGCACAGATACGCAGTATTTT. Translated: CASSGSGIRTDTQYF.

This clonotype was picked up many times. The chain combines TRBV7-2 with TRBJ2-1; TRBD1 might be the D (6 bases). V lost 2 bases and J lost 8, with 13 bases in between. This CDR3 is 14 amino acids long. Germline V gene lookup returns CDR1 SGHTA and CDR2 FQGNSA. In nucleotides, the CDR3 is TGTGCCAGCAGCTTAAGGGCAGGGGTTTATGAGCAGTTCTTC. Translated, it gives CASSLRAGVYEQFF.

In this sample, this clonotype turned up a few times. With a much larger clone just one base away, this may be a read error. The chain combines TRBV24-1 with TRBJ2-3; a weak D match, TRBD2 (5 bases). Trimming took off 7 bases at V and 5 bases at J, with 6 bases between the two ends. The CDR3 extends over 11 amino acids. Germline values: CDR1 KGHDR, CDR2 SFDVKD. The chain's CDR3 is CATREGDTQYF. In nucleotides, the CDR3 is TGTGCCACCAGAGAGGGAGATACGCAGTATTTT.

This clonotype was picked up many times. The chain is built from TRBV12-3 or TRBV12-4 and TRBJ2-3, with D uncertain. The CDR3 loop spans 14 amino acids. V gave up 8 bases and J gave up 0 bases, with 12 bases separating them. The CDR3 nucleotides are TGTGCCAGCGGTCTGCAGGCTAGCACAGATACGCAGTATTTT. Translation: CASGLQASTDTQYF.

Many counts were recorded for this clonotype. The chain combines TRBV5-1 with TRBJ2-1, with TRBD1 matching 7 bases. The junction had 10 bases not matched to a gene; V was cut back by 4 bases and J by 15 bases. In germline, CDR1 is SGHRS, CDR2 YFSETQ. The CDR3 has 12 amino acids. The CDR3 reads CASSEGQRVPFF. Here the CDR3 DNA reads TGCGCCAGCAGCGAGGGACAGCGAGTGCCGTTCTTC.